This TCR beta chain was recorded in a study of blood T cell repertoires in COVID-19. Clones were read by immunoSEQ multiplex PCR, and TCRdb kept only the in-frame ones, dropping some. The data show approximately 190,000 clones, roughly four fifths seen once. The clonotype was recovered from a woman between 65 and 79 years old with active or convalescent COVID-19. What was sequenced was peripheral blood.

Here the CDR3 reads CASSTRQLNQPQHF. CDR3 nucleotide sequence: TGTGCCAGCAGCACCAGACAGCTAAATCAGCCCCAGCATTTT. This chain joins TRBV2 and TRBJ1-5; possibly TRBD1 for D (5 bases). Trimming left V 6 bases short and J 4 bases short, with 13 bases between. Germline V gene sequence: CDR1 SNHLY, CDR2 FYNNEI. The CDR3 spans 14 residues.